This T cell receptor beta chain was recorded in a study of T-cell memory formation after mild COVID-19. Study findings and constraints: Among contracting clones, CD4+ were mainly CM/EM and CD8+ enriched in EMRA.

MiXCR, applied by TCRdb to the 5' RACE reads, yields one record per CDR3 protein. The profile covers 200,000 or so distinct CDR3 sequences, with 15% to 20% appearing a single time and approximately 2.1% taken by the ten largest. For this clonotype: What it recognizes is unknown.

This CDR3 region has 13 residues. Between the trimmed V and J ends, which lost 7 bases and 0 bases, there was a span of 10 bases. CDR1 ENHRY and CDR2 SYGVKD come from the germline V gene. The sequenced sample consisted of PBMCs or a T cell subset sorted from them (not recorded which). The chain combines TRBV10-3 with TRBJ2-7; a weak D match, TRBD2 (5 bases). The sequence was collected from an adult woman who had mild COVID-19 (a few samples of this study predate the infection). Cell type and time point are not known. Here the CDR3 DNA reads TGTGCCATCAAGGAGGCGAGCTCCTACGAGCAGTACTTC. Protein product: CAIKEASSYEQYF.